The 21 T cell receptor beta chains in this list originate from one sample, sequenced in a study of blood T cell repertoires in COVID-19. Produced via immunoSEQ multiplex PCR; TCRdb's table is partial and in-frame only. The repertoire includes about 200,000 clones, 80% to 90% of them detected once, and 3.5% to 4% sits in the top ten. Sequenced material: PBMCs or T cells enriched from blood (not recorded which). These receptor sequences come from a woman aged 40 to 50 with acute COVID-19.

The J gene is TRBJ2-7, the V gene TRBV6-1, with 16 bases that match TRBD2. This CDR3 has 17 residues. Germline assignment: CDR1 MNHNS and CDR2 SASEGT. V lost 3 bases, J lost 4 bases, and 6 bases stayed unmatched. The CDR3 is CASSDGTSGRARYEQYF. CDR3 coding DNA: TGTGCCAGCAGTGATGGGACTAGCGGGAGGGCACGGTACGAGCAGTACTTC.

The chain joins TRBV9 to TRBJ1-1; tentatively, D is TRBD1 (5 bases). Germline V lookup: CDR1 SGDLS, CDR2 YYNGEE. The V end lost 1 base, the J end lost 5 bases, and 21 bases lay between the germline ends. The CDR3 spans 17 residues. This CDR3 is CASSVSDRYGRETEAFF. In nucleotides, the CDR3 is TGTGCCAGCAGCGTATCCGACAGATACGGGAGAGAAACTGAAGCTTTCTTT.

The chain employs TRBV28 and TRBJ2-2; D is perhaps TRBD2 (6 bases). From germline, CDR1 is MDHEN and CDR2 SYDVKM. V was cut by 2 bases and J by 12 bases, with 7 bases left in between. There are 11 residues in the CDR3. CDR3 region: CASSLAGKLFF. CDR3 in DNA: TGTGCCAGCAGTTTAGCGGGGAAGCTGTTTTTT. The full variable domain, rest sourced from reference TRBV28 and TRBJ2-2, is DVKVTQSSRYLVKRTGEKVFLECVQDMDHENMFWYRQDPGLGLRLIYFSYDVKMKEKGDIPEGYSVSREKKERFSLILESASTNQTSMYLCASSLAGKLFFGEGSRLTVL.

A single count supports this clone. The genes are TRBV11-3 and TRBJ1-2, with D possibly matching TRBD1 (5 bases). The CDR3 loop spans 15 amino acids. Germline V gives CDR1 SGHNT, CDR2 YENEEA. V lost 0 bases to trimming and J lost 7 bases, with 15 bases between them. This CDR3 is CASSLDHGASGGYTF. The CDR3 DNA is TGTGCCAGCAGCTTAGACCATGGGGCGTCAGGTGGCTACACCTTC.

The V gene is TRBV5-6, the J gene TRBJ2-3; D not resolved. Trimming removed 2 bases at V and 0 bases at J, with 13 bases between. The germline V gene has CDR1 SGHDT and CDR2 YYEEEE. The CDR3 length is 16 residues. CDR3 sequence reads: CASSFGSTVSTDTQYF. In DNA, the CDR3 is TGTGCCAGCAGCTTCGGTAGCACCGTAAGCACAGATACGCAGTATTTT.

The chain is built from TRBV15 and TRBJ2-1, with 13 bases fitting TRBD2. The CDR3 is 19 residues long. CDR1 is LNHNV, CDR2 YYDKDF, per germline (reference sequence). The V segment lost 0 bases and the J segment 7 bases; nucleotides outside the gene matches: 12. This CDR3 is CATSRDIPRLAGGRNEQFF. As DNA, the CDR3 is TGTGCCACCAGCAGAGATATTCCCCGACTAGCGGGAGGAAGGAATGAGCAGTTCTTC.

This clone was observed a few times. The gene calls are TRBV3-1 (or the pseudogene TRBV3-2) and TRBJ1-5; 8 nucleotides align to TRBD1. The ends lost 1 base at V and 5 bases at J; junction bases unmatched: 4. The length of the CDR3 is 15 residues. Germline CDR1 reads LGHDT; CDR2 reads YNNKEL (reference sequence). The CDR3 sequence is CASSQGTGRDQPQHF. The CDR3 coding sequence is TGTGCCAGCAGCCAAGGGACAGGGAGGGATCAGCCCCAGCATTTT.

The chain recombines TRBV9 with TRBJ2-7; 11 bases agree with TRBD2. Germline CDR1 SGDLS, CDR2 YYNGEE. Trimming took 3 bases from V and 4 from J; bases not matched to a gene: 6. The CDR3 has 15 amino acids. The CDR3 loop is CASSADSGREYEQYF. DNA for the CDR3: TGTGCCAGCAGCGCCGATAGCGGGAGGGAATACGAGCAGTACTTC.

The chain carries TRBV10-2 and TRBJ1-1; possible D gene TRBD1, 6 bases. The germline V and J ends were trimmed by 7 bases and 2 bases, with 20 bases remaining between them. The CDR3 is 16 amino acids. Germline V lookup: CDR1 WSHSY, CDR2 SAAADI. In nucleotides, the CDR3 is TGCGCCAGCACACAAAATGGACAGTTATTAAACACTGAAGCTTTCTTT. The encoded protein is CASTQNGQLLNTEAFF.

The V call is TRBV19, the J call TRBJ2-5, with D perhaps matching TRBD1 (5 bases). In germline, CDR1 is LNHDA, CDR2 SQIVND (reference sequence). The CDR3 consists of 16 residues. The V end lost 3 bases, the J end lost 0 bases, and 14 bases lay between the germline ends. CDR3 sequence reads: CASSMWGGRNQETQYF. DNA of the CDR3: TGTGCCAGTAGTATGTGGGGCGGCCGGAACCAAGAGACCCAGTACTTC.

The V gene is TRBV11-1, the J gene TRBJ1-2; 7 positions agree with TRBD1. The CDR3 is made up of 12 amino acids. Germline CDR1 and CDR2: SGHAT and FQDESV (reference sequence). After removal of 9 bases from V and 2 bases from J, the junction contained 3 bases not matched to a gene. The CDR3 coding sequence is TGTGCCAGTCAGGGGGACAACTATGGCTACACCTTC. Its translation is CASQGDNYGYTF. The variable domain in full, with the rest retrieved from reference TRBV11-1 and TRBJ1-2, is EAEVAQSPRYKITEKSQAVAFWCDPISGHATLYWYRQILGQGPELLVQFQDESVVDDSQLPKDRFSAERLKGVDSTLKIQPAELGDSAMYLCASQGDNYGYTFGSGTRLTVV.

The chain links TRBV19 to TRBJ1-6; weak D call: TRBD1 (6 bases). The germline V gene has CDR1 LNHDA and CDR2 SQIVND (reference sequence). The CDR3 runs 14 residues. The ends were cut back, 1 base at V and 10 bases at J, with 11 bases in the middle. CDR3 DNA: TGTGCCAGTAGTATAGCCCTGGACAGATCACCCCTCCACTTT. Its protein is CASSIALDRSPLHF.

This clone appeared once. CDR3: CASSPINQPQHF. In DNA form, the CDR3 reads TGTGCCAGCAGCCCCATTAATCAGCCCCAGCATTTT. The rearrangement joins TRBV28 to TRBJ1-5; D uncertain. Between the trimmed V and J ends, which lost 6 bases and 4 bases, there was a span of 7 bases. The CDR3 consists of 12 residues. The V gene's germline CDR1 is MDHEN and CDR2 SYDVKM.

The chain couples TRBV7-3 to TRBJ1-1; TRBD1 is a possible D gene (6 bases). The CDR3 totals 14 residues. Trimming left V 5 bases short and J 4 bases short, with 14 bases between. The germline V gene has CDR1 SGHTA and CDR2 FQGTGA. Here the CDR3 reads CASSPRGGVTEAFF. DNA of the CDR3: TGTGCCAGCAGCCCCCGAGGGGGTGTCACTGAAGCTTTCTTT. Full variable domain (rest looked up from reference TRBV7-3 and TRBJ1-1): GAGVSQTPSNKVTEKGKYVELRCDPISGHTALYWYRQSLGQGPEFLIYFQGTGAADDSGLPNDRFFAVRPEGSVSTLKIQRTERGDSAVYLCASSPRGGVTEAFFGQGTRLTVV.

The rearrangement links TRBV24-1 to TRBJ1-5; TRBD1 is a possible D gene (5 bases). V was pared by 4 bases and J by 9 bases, with 15 bases between. Germline loops: CDR1 KGHDR, CDR2 SFDVKD. This CDR3 spans 14 amino acids. CDR3 loop: CATSEAGKLGPQHF. The CDR3 coding sequence is TGTGCCACCAGTGAGGCAGGGAAATTAGGGCCCCAGCATTTT.

The chain combines TRBV7-9 with TRBJ1-2; 7 bases agree with TRBD1. J gave up 2 bases and V 5 bases, and 11 bases lay outside the gene matches. This CDR3 is 16 amino acids long. From germline, CDR1 is SEHNR and CDR2 FQNEAQ (reference sequence). The chain's CDR3 is CASSPLTGRRNYGYTF. CDR3 bases: TGTGCCAGCAGCCCCTTGACAGGGAGGAGGAACTATGGCTACACCTTC.

This chain joins TRBV9 and TRBJ1-1; 8 nucleotides line up with TRBD1. From germline, CDR1 is SGDLS and CDR2 YYNGEE. The CDR3 covers 13 residues. The J segment lost 3 bases and the V segment lost 4 bases, leaving 2 bases of the junction unmatched. The CDR3 DNA reads TGTGCCAGCAGCCCGGGACAGGACACTGAAGCTTTCTTT. Translation: CASSPGQDTEAFF.

This clone occurred a few times. The chain combines TRBV28 with TRBJ1-3; D may be TRBD1 (6 bases). Trimming left V 9 bases short and J 0 bases short, with 15 bases between. The CDR3 contains 15 residues. Germline CDR1 reads MDHEN; CDR2 reads SYDVKM. CDR3: CASYPQGRSGNTIYF. The CDR3 bases are TGTGCCAGTTACCCCCAGGGGCGCTCTGGAAACACCATATATTTT.

V is TRBV28 and J is TRBJ2-1; TRBD2 agrees at 9 bases. Germline CDR1 and CDR2: MDHEN and SYDVKM. After removal of 6 bases from V and 8 bases from J, the junction contained 14 bases not matched to a gene. The CDR3 spans 16 residues. CDR3 nucleotides: TGTGCCAGCAGCCCCCACGCGGGAGGGGAAGCCTATGAGCAGTTCTTC. This gives the protein CASSPHAGGEAYEQFF.

This chain uses TRBV18 with TRBJ2-4; possible D gene TRBD1, 7 bases. CDR3 size: 16 residues. V dropped 2 bases and J dropped 2 bases, with 13 bases sitting between them. Germline V gene lookup returns CDR1 KGHSH and CDR2 LQKENI. CDR3 nucleotide sequence: TGTGCCAGCTCACCAGGCGGGACAGCTCCCAAAAACATTCAGTACTTC. It yields the protein CASSPGGTAPKNIQYF.

V is TRBV30 and J is TRBJ2-7; 7 nucleotides align to TRBD1. V was clipped by 2 bases and J by 6 bases; unmatched bases: 4. The CDR3 runs 12 residues. CDR1 and CDR2 (germline): GTSNPN, SVGIG (reference sequence). This CDR3 is CAWSKGATEQYF. The CDR3 nucleotides read TGTGCCTGGAGTAAGGGGGCAACCGAGCAGTACTTC.